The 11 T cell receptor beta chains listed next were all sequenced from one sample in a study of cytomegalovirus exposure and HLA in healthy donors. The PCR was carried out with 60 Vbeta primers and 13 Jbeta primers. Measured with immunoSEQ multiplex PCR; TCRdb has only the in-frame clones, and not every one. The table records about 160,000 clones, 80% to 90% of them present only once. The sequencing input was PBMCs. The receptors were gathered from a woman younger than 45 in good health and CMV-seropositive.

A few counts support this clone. The DNA of the CDR3 is TGTGCCAGTAGTATAAAGATAGGAGCTAGCCCTTCTCCCTATGGCTACACCTTC. Translation: CASSIKIGASPSPYGYTF. This sequence joins TRBV19 and TRBJ1-2; D ambiguous. Per germline, CDR1 LNHDA and CDR2 SQIVND (reference sequence). Trimming took off 2 bases at V and 4 bases at J, with 23 bases between the two ends. CDR3 length: 18 residues.

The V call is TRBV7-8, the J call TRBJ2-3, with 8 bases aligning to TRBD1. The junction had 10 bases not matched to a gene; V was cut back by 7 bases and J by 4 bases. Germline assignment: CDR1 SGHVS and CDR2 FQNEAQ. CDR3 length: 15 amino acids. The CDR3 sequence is CASTSDRGDADTQYF. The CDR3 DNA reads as TGTGCCAGCACCTCAGACAGGGGAGATGCAGATACGCAGTATTTT.

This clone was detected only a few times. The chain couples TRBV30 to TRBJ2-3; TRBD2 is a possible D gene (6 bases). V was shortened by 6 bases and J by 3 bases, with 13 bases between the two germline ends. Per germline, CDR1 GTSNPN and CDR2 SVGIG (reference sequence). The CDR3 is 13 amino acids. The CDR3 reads CACSRDSTDTQYF. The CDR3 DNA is TGTGCCTGCTCAAGGGACTCAACAGATACGCAGTATTTT.

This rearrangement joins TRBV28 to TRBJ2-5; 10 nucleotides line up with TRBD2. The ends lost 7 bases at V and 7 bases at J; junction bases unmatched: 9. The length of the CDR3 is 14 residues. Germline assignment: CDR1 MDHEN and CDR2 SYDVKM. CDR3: CASKTGTSAWTQYF. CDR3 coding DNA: TGTGCCAGCAAGACCGGGACTAGCGCTTGGACCCAGTACTTC.

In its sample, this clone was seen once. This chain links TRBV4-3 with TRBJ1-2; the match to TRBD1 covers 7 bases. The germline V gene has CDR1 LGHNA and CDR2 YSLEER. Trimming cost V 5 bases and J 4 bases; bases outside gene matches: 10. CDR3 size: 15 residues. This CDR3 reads CASSVRDSGPYGYTF. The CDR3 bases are TGCGCCAGCAGCGTCCGGGACAGCGGACCCTATGGCTACACCTTC.

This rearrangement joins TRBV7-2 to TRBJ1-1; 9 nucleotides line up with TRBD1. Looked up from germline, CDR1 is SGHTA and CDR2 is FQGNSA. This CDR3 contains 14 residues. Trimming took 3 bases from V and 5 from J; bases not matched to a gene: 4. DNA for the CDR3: TGTGCCAGCAGCTTCAACAGGGGGCAGACTGAAGCTTTCTTT. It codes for CASSFNRGQTEAFF.

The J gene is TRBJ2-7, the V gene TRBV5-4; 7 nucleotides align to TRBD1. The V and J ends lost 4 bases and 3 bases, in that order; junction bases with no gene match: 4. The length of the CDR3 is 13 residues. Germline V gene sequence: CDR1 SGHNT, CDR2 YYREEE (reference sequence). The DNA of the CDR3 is TGTGCCAGCAGCCGGGGACAGCACTACGAGCAGTACTTC. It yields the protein CASSRGQHYEQYF.

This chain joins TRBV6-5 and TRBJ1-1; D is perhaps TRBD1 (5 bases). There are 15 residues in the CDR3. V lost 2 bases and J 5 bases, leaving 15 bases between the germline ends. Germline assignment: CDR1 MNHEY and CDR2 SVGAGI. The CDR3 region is CASSYPGRGGTEAFF. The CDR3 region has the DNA TGTGCCAGCAGTTACCCCGGAAGGGGAGGGACTGAAGCTTTCTTT.

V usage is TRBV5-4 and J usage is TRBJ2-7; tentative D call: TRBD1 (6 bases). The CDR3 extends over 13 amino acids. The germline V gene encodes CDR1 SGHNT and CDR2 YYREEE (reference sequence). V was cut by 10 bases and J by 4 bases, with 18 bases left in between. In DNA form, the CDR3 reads TGTGCCTCGGCGCACAGGGATGGGTACGAGCAGTACTTC. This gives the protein CASAHRDGYEQYF.

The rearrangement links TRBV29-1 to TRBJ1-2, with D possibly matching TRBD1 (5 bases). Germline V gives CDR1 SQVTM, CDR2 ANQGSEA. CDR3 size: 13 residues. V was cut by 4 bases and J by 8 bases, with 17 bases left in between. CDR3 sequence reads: CSVARGTGEGYTF. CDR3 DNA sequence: TGCAGCGTTGCCCGCGGGACTGGGGAAGGCTACACCTTC.

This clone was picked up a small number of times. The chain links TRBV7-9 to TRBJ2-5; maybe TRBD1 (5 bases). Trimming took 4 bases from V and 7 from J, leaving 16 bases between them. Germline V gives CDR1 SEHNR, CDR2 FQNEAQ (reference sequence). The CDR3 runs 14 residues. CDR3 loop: CASSSIAGIGTQYF. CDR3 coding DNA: TGTGCCAGCAGCTCTATCGCAGGGATCGGGACCCAGTACTTC.